Listed below are T cell receptor beta chains from one sample, sequenced in a study of OX40 agonist ivuxolimab in advanced cancers. The repertoire was sequenced with immunoSEQ multiplex PCR; TCRdb's copy has only in-frame clones and lacks some. The sample holds about 84,000 clones, approximately 88% seen once. The starting material was CD4+ or CD8+ T cells sorted from blood, obtained in a trial of the OX40 agonist ivuxolimab. The source is an adult with an advanced solid tumor such as melanoma, head and neck, liver or kidney cancer. Each CDR3 is given without its conserved first and last residue.

cdr3_aa cdr3_length v_call
ASSESRNLKQPQH 13 TRBV2
AISELRGLENIQY 13 TRBV10-3
ASSLRSWPPLGGETTDTQY 19 TRBV5-1
ASSLSYSSQETQY 13 TRBV18
ASSIREATDFNTEAF 15 TRBV19
ASSPRVGTGELF 12 TRBV7-7
AAGRFGDNEQF 11 TRBV27
ASSPQTGGYQPQH 13 TRBV18
ASRPGNQETQY 11 TRBV27
ASSPDSRNQPQH 12 TRBV7-2
ASSLGGGRVNTEAF 14 TRBV5-4
ASSLEGHSPLH 11 TRBV11-2
ASKFSTDLNTEAF 13 TRBV28
ASSLPGAGGTEAF 13 TRBV5-4
ASSPRTGQDNSPLH 14 TRBV7-2
ASSQERLVRLVQY 13 TRBV4-3
ASSTLEGGTYEQY 13 TRBV6-8
SARQYNEQF 9 TRBV20-1
ASSSEVLGLDEQF 13 TRBV11-1
AWSSTKGNQPQH 12 TRBV30
ASSFYVGGSYNEQF 14 TRBV5-1
ASSLRTSGTDTQY 13 TRBV7-2
ASSANREARELF 12 TRBV7-3
ASSTAPPSGNTIY 13 TRBV18
ASSQLDYNEQF 11 TRBV4-2
ASSTNSGHGNTIY 13 TRBV7-9
ASSLAHSQETQY 12 TRBV5-4
ASRGTGGLETQY 12 TRBV2
ASSIGTGGEQY 11 TRBV19
ASSQEAGLDNQPQH 14 TRBV4-1
ASSISGRTGGETQY 14 TRBV19
SAAGTDEQF 9 TRBV20-1
ASSILGGAITDTQY 14 TRBV19
ASSLAASGNTDTQY 14 TRBV7-2
ASSRTLNYGYT 11 TRBV6-5
ASSSGVYNEQF 11 TRBV11-3
ASKDRFDTGELF 12 TRBV6-5
ASSLWDRVAGELF 13 TRBV28
ASSSNNQPQH 10 TRBV5-6
ASSYSSGTPAETQY 14 TRBV6-5
ASSVTGASEQF 11 TRBV2
ASSTGTSRNEQF 12 TRBV19
ASSLEGTQNTEAF 13 TRBV5-1
ASSLGVAGLWGNEQF 15 TRBV7-9
ASSRDAGQPQH 11 TRBV2
ASSLPPGLVGANVLT 15 TRBV18
ASSLGRWNTEAF 12 TRBV5-1
ASTTPEDYKNTEAF 14 TRBV28
ASSLYTREEQY 11 TRBV7-8